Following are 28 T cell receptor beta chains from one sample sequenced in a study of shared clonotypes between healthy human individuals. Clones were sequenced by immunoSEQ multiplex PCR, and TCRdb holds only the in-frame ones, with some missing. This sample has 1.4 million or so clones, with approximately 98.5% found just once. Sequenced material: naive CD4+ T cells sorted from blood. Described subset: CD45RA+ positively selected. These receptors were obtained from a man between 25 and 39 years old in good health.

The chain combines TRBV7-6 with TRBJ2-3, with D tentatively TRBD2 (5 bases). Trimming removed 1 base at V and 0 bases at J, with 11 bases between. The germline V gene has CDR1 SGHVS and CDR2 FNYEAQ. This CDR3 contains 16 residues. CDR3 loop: CASSLGSDYSTDTQYF. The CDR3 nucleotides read TGTGCCAGCAGCTTAGGTAGCGACTATAGCACAGATACGCAGTATTTT.

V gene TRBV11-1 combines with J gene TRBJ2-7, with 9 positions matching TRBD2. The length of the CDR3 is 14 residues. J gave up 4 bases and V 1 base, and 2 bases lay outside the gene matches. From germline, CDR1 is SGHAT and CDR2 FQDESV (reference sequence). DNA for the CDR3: TGTGCCAGCAGCTTAGGGACTAGCGCTTACGAGCAGTACTTC. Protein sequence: CASSLGTSAYEQYF.

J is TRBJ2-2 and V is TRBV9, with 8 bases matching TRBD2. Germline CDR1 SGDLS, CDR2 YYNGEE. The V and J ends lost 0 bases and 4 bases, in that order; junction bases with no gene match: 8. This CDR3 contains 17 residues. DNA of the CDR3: TGTGCCAGCAGCGTAGGACGGGAGGGCCAGGGCACCGGGGAGCTGTTTTTT. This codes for CASSVGREGQGTGELFF.

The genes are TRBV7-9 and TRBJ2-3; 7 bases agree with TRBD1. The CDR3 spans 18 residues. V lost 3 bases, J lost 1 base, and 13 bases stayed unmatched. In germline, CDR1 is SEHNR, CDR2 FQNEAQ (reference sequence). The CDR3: CASSFSVRTGAGTDTQYF. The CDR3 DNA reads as TGTGCCAGCAGCTTCTCCGTGCGGACAGGAGCTGGCACAGATACGCAGTATTTT.

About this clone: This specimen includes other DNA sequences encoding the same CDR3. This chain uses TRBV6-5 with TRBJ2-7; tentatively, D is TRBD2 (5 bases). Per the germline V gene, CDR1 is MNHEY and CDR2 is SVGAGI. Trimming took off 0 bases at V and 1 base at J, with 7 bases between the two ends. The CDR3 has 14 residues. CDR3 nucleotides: TGTGCCAGCAGTTACTCGAGAGGGTCCTACGAGCAGTACTTC. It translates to CASSYSRGSYEQYF.

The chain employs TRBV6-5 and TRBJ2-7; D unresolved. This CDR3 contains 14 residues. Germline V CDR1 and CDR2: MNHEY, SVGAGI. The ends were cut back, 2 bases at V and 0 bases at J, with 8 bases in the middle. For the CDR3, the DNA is TGTGCCAGCAGTTACGATCTCACCTCCTACGAGCAGTACTTC. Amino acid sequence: CASSYDLTSYEQYF.

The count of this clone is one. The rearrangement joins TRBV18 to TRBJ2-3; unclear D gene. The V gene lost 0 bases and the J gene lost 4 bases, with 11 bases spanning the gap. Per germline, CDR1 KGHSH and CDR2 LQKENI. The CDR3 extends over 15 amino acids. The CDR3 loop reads CASSPPSQSPDTQYF. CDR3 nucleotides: TGTGCCAGCTCACCACCAAGCCAGAGTCCAGATACGCAGTATTTT.

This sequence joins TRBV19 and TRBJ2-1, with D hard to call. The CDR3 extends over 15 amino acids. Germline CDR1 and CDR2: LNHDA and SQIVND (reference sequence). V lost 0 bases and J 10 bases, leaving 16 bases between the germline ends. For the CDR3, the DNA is TGTGCCAGTAGTATAGATTCCCCAAGTGGGGTCGAGCAGTTCTTC. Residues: CASSIDSPSGVEQFF.

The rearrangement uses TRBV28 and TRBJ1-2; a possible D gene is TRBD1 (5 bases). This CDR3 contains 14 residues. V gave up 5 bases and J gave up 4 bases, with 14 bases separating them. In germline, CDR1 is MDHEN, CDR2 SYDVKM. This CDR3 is CASSEGRKSYGYTF. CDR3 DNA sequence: TGTGCCAGCAGTGAGGGACGGAAATCCTATGGCTACACCTTC.

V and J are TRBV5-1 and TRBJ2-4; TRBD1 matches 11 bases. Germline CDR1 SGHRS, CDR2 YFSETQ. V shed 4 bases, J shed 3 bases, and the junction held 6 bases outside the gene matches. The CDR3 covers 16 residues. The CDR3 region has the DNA TGCGCCAGCAGCCCCGGGACAGGGGGGAGCAAAAACATTCAGTACTTC. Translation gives CASSPGTGGSKNIQYF. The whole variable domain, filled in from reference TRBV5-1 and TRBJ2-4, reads KAGVTQTPRYLIKTRGQQVTLSCSPISGHRSVSWYQQTPGQGLQFLFEYFSETQRNKGNFPGRFSGRQFSNSRSEMNVSTLELGDSALYLCASSPGTGGSKNIQYFGAGTRLSVL.

The CDR3 DNA reads TGTGCCTGGAGCCGGTCAGCGCCCAATGAGCAGTTCTTC. This gives the protein CAWSRSAPNEQFF. V and J are TRBV30 and TRBJ2-1; no clear D. From germline, CDR1 is GTSNPN and CDR2 SVGIG (reference sequence). This CDR3 contains 13 residues. The V end lost 3 bases, the J end lost 6 bases, and 12 bases lay between the germline ends.

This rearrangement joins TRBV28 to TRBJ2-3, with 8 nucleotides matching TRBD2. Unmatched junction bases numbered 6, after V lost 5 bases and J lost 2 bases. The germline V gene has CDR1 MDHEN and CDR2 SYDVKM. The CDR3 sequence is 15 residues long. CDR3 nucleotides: TGTGCCAGCAGTCTAACGGGAGGGTACACAGATACGCAGTATTTT. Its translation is CASSLTGGYTDTQYF.

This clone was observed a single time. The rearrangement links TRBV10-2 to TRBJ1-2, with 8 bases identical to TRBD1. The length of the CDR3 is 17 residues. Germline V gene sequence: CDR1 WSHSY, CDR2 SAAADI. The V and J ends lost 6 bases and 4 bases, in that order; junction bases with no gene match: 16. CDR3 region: CASRNERQGRTTYGYTF. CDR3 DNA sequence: TGCGCCAGCAGGAATGAGAGACAGGGGCGAACAACCTATGGCTACACCTTC.

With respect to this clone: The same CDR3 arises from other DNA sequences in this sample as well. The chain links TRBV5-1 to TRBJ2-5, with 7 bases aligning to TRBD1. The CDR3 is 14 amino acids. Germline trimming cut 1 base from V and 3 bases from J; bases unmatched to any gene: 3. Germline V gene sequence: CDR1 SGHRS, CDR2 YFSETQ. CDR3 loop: CASSLRDSKETQYF. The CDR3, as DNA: TGCGCCAGCAGCTTGAGGGACAGTAAAGAGACCCAGTACTTC.

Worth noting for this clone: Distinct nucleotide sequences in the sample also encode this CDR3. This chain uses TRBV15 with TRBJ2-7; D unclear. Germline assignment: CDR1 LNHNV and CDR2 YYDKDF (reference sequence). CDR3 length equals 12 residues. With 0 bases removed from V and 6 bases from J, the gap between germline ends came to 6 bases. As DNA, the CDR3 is TGTGCCACCAGCAGAGATGCAGGCGAGCAGTACTTC. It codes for CATSRDAGEQYF.

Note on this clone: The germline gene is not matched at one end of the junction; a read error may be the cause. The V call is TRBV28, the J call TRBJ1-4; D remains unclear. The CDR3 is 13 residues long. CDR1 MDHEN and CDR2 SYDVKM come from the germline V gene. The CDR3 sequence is CASSPNGLLPIGF. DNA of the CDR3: TGTGCCAGCAGTCCTAACGGACTTCTGCCGATCGGTTTT. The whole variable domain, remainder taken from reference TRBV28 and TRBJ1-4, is DVKVTQSSRYLVKRTGEKVFLECVQDMDHENMFWYRQDPGLGLRLIYFSYDVKMKEKGDIPEGYSVSREKKERFSLILESASTNQTSMYLCASSPNGLLPIGFGSGTQLSVL.

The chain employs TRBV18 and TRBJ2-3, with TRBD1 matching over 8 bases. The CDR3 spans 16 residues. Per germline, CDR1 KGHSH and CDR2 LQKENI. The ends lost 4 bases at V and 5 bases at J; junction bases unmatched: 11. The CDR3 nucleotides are TGTGCCAGCTCACGGCTGGACAGGGTGATTGGAGATACGCAGTATTTT. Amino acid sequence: CASSRLDRVIGDTQYF.

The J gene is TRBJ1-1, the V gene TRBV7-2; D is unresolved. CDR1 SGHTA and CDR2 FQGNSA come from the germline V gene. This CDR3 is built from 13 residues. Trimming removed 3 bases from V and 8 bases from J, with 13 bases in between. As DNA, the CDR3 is TGTGCCAGCAGCTTTAATGCGGGTTCCGAAGCTTTCTTT. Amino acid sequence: CASSFNAGSEAFF. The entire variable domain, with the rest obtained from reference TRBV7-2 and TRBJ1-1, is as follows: GAGVSQSPSNKVTEKGKDVELRCDPISGHTALYWYRQSLGQGLEFLIYFQGNSAPDKSGLPSDRFSAERTGGSVSTLTIQRTQQEDSAVYLCASSFNAGSEAFFGQGTRLTVV.

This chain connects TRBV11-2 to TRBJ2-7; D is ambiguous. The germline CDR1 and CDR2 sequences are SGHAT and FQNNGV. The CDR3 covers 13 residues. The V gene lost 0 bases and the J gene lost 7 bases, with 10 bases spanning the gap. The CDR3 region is CASSLDGFREQYF. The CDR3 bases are TGTGCCAGCAGCTTAGATGGGTTCAGGGAGCAGTACTTC.

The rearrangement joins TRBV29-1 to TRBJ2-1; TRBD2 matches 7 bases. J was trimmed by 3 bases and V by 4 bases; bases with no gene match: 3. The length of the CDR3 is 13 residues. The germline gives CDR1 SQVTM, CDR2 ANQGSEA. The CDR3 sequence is CSVVGRIYNEQFF. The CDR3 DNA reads TGCAGCGTTGTCGGGAGGATCTACAATGAGCAGTTCTTC.

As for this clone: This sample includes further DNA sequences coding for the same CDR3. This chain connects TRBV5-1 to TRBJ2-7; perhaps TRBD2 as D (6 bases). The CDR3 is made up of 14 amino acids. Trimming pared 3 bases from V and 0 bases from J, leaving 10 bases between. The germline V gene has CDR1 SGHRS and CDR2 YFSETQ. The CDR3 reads CASSSDGSSYEQYF. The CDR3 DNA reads TGCGCCAGCAGCTCGGACGGGAGCTCCTACGAGCAGTACTTC. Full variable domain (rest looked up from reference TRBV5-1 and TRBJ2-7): KAGVTQTPRYLIKTRGQQVTLSCSPISGHRSVSWYQQTPGQGLQFLFEYFSETQRNKGNFPGRFSGRQFSNSRSEMNVSTLELGDSALYLCASSSDGSSYEQYFGPGTRLTVT.

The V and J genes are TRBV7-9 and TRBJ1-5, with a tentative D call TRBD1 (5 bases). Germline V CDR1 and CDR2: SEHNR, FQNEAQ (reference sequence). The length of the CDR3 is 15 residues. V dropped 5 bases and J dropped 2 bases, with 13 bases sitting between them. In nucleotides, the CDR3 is TGTGCCAGCAGCCGGAGTGGGGCGGGCAATCAGCCCCAGCATTTT. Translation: CASSRSGAGNQPQHF.

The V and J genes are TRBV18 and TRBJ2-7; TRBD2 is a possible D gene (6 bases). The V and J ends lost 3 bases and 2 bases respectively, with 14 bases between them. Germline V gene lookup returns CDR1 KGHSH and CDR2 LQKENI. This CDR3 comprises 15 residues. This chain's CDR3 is CASSPISGGAYEQYF. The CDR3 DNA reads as TGTGCCAGCTCACCTATTTCCGGGGGTGCCTACGAGCAGTACTTC.

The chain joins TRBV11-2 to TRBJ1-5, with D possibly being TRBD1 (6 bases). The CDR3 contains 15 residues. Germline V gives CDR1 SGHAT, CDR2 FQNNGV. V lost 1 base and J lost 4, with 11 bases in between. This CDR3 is CASSLGTASNQPQHF. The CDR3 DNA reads TGTGCCAGCAGCTTAGGGACAGCCTCGAATCAGCCCCAGCATTTT. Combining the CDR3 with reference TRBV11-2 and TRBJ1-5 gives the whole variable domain EAGVAQSPRYKIIEKRQSVAFWCNPISGHATLYWYQQILGQGPKLLIQFQNNGVVDDSQLPKDRFSAERLKGVDSTLKIQPAKLEDSAVYLCASSLGTASNQPQHFGDGTRLSIL.

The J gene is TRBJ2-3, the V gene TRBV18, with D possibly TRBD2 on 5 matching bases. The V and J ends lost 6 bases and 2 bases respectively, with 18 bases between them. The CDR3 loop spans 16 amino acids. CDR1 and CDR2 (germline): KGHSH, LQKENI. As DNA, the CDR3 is TGTGCCAGCTCCCGTTTCAGCGGCAGTTACACAGATACGCAGTATTTT. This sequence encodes CASSRFSGSYTDTQYF.

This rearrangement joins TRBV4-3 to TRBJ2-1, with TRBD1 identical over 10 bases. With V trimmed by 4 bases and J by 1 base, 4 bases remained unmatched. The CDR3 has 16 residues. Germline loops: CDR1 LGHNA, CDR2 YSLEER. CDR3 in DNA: TGCGCCAGCAGCCCCGGACAGGGGGGGTCCTACAATGAGCAGTTCTTC. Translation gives CASSPGQGGSYNEQFF.

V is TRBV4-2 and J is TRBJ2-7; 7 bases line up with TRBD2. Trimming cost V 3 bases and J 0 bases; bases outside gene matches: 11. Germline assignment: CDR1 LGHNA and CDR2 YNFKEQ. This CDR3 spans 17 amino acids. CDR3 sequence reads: CASSHLKSGDSSYEQYF. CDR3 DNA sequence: TGTGCCAGCAGCCACCTAAAAAGCGGGGATAGCTCCTACGAGCAGTACTTC.

The CDR3 nucleotides are TGTGCCAGCAGCTTAGAGGGGGTCACTAATGAAAAACTGTTTTTT. It codes for CASSLEGVTNEKLFF. The chain couples TRBV5-4 to TRBJ1-4; D may be TRBD1 (6 bases). Trimming removed 2 bases at V and 2 bases at J, with 10 bases between. The CDR3 is 15 amino acids. The germline V gene encodes CDR1 SGHNT and CDR2 YYREEE (reference sequence).